The T cell receptor (beta chain) under discussion was sequenced for a study of T-cell reconstitution after alpha-beta-depleted transplantation in children (dated by TCRdb to about 2016). A note on the overall study: The study quantitatively tracked T-cell immune reconstitution after TCRalphabeta/CD19-depleted allogeneic hematopoietic cell transplantation in children using TCR repertoire profiling.

Here is what the overall study found, with its caveats: In some patients, the high TCRbeta diversity seen at day 60 was put down to recipient T cells and intrathymic progenitors that had survived conditioning. Over subsequent months, a decline in hyperexpanded clone frequencies was noted, and after one year, T-cell counts and TCRbeta diversity were mostly ascribed to newly produced T cells. Apparently early alphabetaT-cell count recovery about two months after transplant reportedly relied on only several hundred rapidly expanded clones derived from non-depleted graft cells.

This specimen's treatment or condition label, interpreted: allogeneic hematopoietic cell transplantation with graft depleted of TCRalphabeta T cells and CD19 B cells. The transplant recipients were children given TCRalphabeta/CD19-depleted allogeneic hematopoietic cell grafts. Concerning this clonotype itself: Its specific antigen is unknown. The sample holds no much larger clone one base away, and base qualities are not on file.

V is cut by 7 bases and J by 5 bases, and the space between the germline ends is 16 bases. The CDR3, cysteine through phenylalanine, is 13 amino acids long. Kept here is only the CDR3 DNA, which spans 39 bases and is read in frame from base 1. CDR1 and CDR2, looked up from the germline V gene, are SGHRS and YFSETQ. Libraries were made using PCR. Sequencer: Illumina HiSeq 2500. To normalize quantification of the TCRbeta repertoire, the TCR libraries were built with molecular barcoding that relied on unique molecular identifiers. The public reads were run again by TCRdb, first through fastp at Q25 and then through MiXCR, and only productive beta chains were kept. Each entry is one CDR3 protein sequence, shown with its most common DNA and genes. Here the sample has 200,000 to 300,000 distinct CDR3 sequences; 20% to 30% occur a single time. The ten largest clonotypes hold 4.5% to 5.5% of the sample.

The receptor chain draws on TRBV5-1 and TRBJ2-7; the D gene is perhaps TRBD2, on 5 matching bases. The TCR originated in a female patient aged 2-9 years who had a stem cell transplant for congenital amegakaryocytic thrombocytopenia, so the T cells may come from the graft donor. The sequences come from PBMCs, mostly from graft donor cells, collected 360 days after TCRalphabeta/CD19-depleted stem cell transplant. The sequenced DNA: TGCGCCAGCTCCCAAGCGGAGCTCCACGAGCAGTACTTC. It translates to CASSQAELHEQYF.